The rows below give T cell receptor beta chains drawn from one sample of a study of blood T cell repertoires in COVID-19. Libraries were prepared by immunoSEQ multiplex PCR; TCRdb keeps only in-frame clonotypes and omits some of them. The sample shows approximately 280,000 clones, around nine tenths of them seen only once. Sample: peripheral blood. These TCRs come from a man aged 45-65 years with acute or convalescent COVID-19. Both conserved end residues are part of each CDR3. D genes are given only for firm matches. Only part of the rows carry a size: once, few, many, or a class if the clone is expanded.

V: TRBV7-2
D: NA
J: TRBJ2-7
size: NA
DNA: TGTGCCAGCAGCCGGACACCTTGGGAGCAGTACTTC
CDR3: CASSRTPWEQYF

V: TRBV18
D: NA
J: TRBJ1-6
size: NA
DNA: TGTGCCAGCTCGCCCCCCGAGGGAGGGAATTCACCCCTCCACTTT
CDR3: CASSPPEGGNSPLHF

V: TRBV5-1
D: TRBD1
J: TRBJ1-3
size: NA
DNA: TGCGCCAGCAGCCAGACAGGGGGTAGTGGAAACACCATATATTTT
CDR3: CASSQTGGSGNTIYF

V: TRBV6-1
D: NA
J: TRBJ1-6
size: NA
DNA: TGTGCCAGCAGTGAATCCCTAGGGGCGTCTAATTCACCCCTCCACTTT
CDR3: CASSESLGASNSPLHF

V: TRBV19
D: TRBD1
J: TRBJ1-2
size: NA
DNA: TGTGCCAGTAGTTTCCAGGGGGTCGACTATGGCTACACCTTC
CDR3: CASSFQGVDYGYTF

V: TRBV6-5
D: NA
J: TRBJ2-7
size: NA
DNA: TGTGCCAGCAACCCGGGACACGGCTACGAGCAGTACTTC
CDR3: CASNPGHGYEQYF

V: TRBV19
D: NA
J: TRBJ1-1
size: NA
DNA: TGTGCCAGTAGTGTCCAGGGTCGCACTGAAGCTTTCTTT
CDR3: CASSVQGRTEAFF

V: TRBV2
D: TRBD2
J: TRBJ2-1
size: NA
DNA: TGTGCCAGCAGTGAACTCGCGGGGGGTTTCTACAATGAGCAGTTCTTC
CDR3: CASSELAGGFYNEQFF

V: TRBV3-1/TRBV3-2
D: NA
J: TRBJ1-4
size: NA
DNA: TGTGCCAGCAGTCAAAAACAGCACCCTGCAACTAATGAAAAACTGTTTTTT
CDR3: CASSQKQHPATNEKLFF

V: TRBV5-4
D: TRBD1
J: TRBJ2-7
size: NA
DNA: TGTGCCAGCAGCTTGTCACCCGGACAGGGAGCCTACGAGCAGTACTTC
CDR3: CASSLSPGQGAYEQYF

V: TRBV5-5
D: TRBD1
J: TRBJ1-5
size: NA
DNA: TGTGCCAGCAGCCCGGGACAGAGGGTAGATCAGCCCCAGCATTTT
CDR3: CASSPGQRVDQPQHF

V: TRBV5-1
D: NA
J: TRBJ1-1
size: NA
DNA: TGCGCCAGCAGCTTTTCCCACGGGAACACTGAAGCTTTCTTT
CDR3: CASSFSHGNTEAFF

V: TRBV7-9
D: TRBD1
J: TRBJ1-4
size: NA
DNA: TGTGCCAGCAGCCTCGACAGGGTTGCAACTAATGAAAAACTGTTTTTT
CDR3: CASSLDRVATNEKLFF

V: TRBV6-5
D: TRBD1
J: TRBJ1-2
size: NA
DNA: TGTGCCAGCAGTTACCTGGACAGGGGTTATGGCTACACCTTC
CDR3: CASSYLDRGYGYTF

V: TRBV11-2
D: TRBD1
J: TRBJ1-1
size: few
DNA: TGTGCCAGCAGCCCCGGGACAGAGGCGACTGAAGCTTTCTTT
CDR3: CASSPGTEATEAFF

V: TRBV9
D: NA
J: TRBJ2-7
size: NA
DNA: TGTGCCAGCAGCGTAGACGGGAGCTCCTACGAGCAGTACTTC
CDR3: CASSVDGSSYEQYF

V: TRBV29-1
D: TRBD2
J: TRBJ2-2
size: NA
DNA: TGCAGCGCCCGACGGGAGGGCACCGGGGAGCTGTTTTTT
CDR3: CSARREGTGELFF

V: TRBV5-5
D: NA
J: TRBJ2-2
size: NA
DNA: TGTGCCAGCAGCTTGGGACAGAACACCGGGGAGCTGTTTTTT
CDR3: CASSLGQNTGELFF

V: TRBV15
D: TRBD1
J: TRBJ1-2
size: NA
DNA: TGTGCCACCAGCGCCCGGACAGGGAGCTATGGCTACACCTTC
CDR3: CATSARTGSYGYTF

V: TRBV9
D: TRBD1
J: TRBJ1-2
size: NA
DNA: TGTGCCAGCAGCGCAAGAACAGGGGTGGGCTATGGCTACACCTTC
CDR3: CASSARTGVGYGYTF

V: TRBV19
D: NA
J: TRBJ2-3
size: once
DNA: TGTGCCAGTAGTATTAGGGCGGGGACTAGCACAGATACGCAGTATTTT
CDR3: CASSIRAGTSTDTQYF

V: TRBV27
D: NA
J: TRBJ2-4
size: NA
DNA: TGTGCCAGTACGACAGGCGCTAAAAACATTCAGTACTTC
CDR3: CASTTGAKNIQYF

V: TRBV18
D: NA
J: TRBJ2-1
size: NA
DNA: TGTGCCAGCTCACCATTGGAGGGTTCCTACAATGAGCAGTTCTTC
CDR3: CASSPLEGSYNEQFF

V: TRBV7-2
D: NA
J: TRBJ1-2
size: NA
DNA: TGTGCCAGCAGCTTGGAACCTCAGGGCTATGGCTACACCTTC
CDR3: CASSLEPQGYGYTF

V: TRBV5-1
D: TRBD1
J: TRBJ1-4
size: NA
DNA: TGCGCCAGCAGCTTGGGGGGACAGATTAATGAAAAACTGTTTTTT
CDR3: CASSLGGQINEKLFF

V: TRBV6-6
D: TRBD1
J: TRBJ1-2
size: NA
DNA: TGTGCCAGCAGCCCCGGGACAGGATTCTATGGCTACACCTTC
CDR3: CASSPGTGFYGYTF

V: TRBV5-1
D: NA
J: TRBJ2-2
size: NA
DNA: TGCGCCAGCATGAGGGACACCGGGGAGCTGTTTTTT
CDR3: CASMRDTGELFF

V: TRBV30
D: TRBD1
J: TRBJ1-4
size: few
DNA: TGTGCCTGGAGCGTTCCCGGGACAGGGGGTGAAAAACTGTTTTTT
CDR3: CAWSVPGTGGEKLFF

V: TRBV11-2
D: NA
J: TRBJ1-4
size: once
DNA: TGTGCCAGCAGCTCCCTCAGGGCAACTAATGAAAAACTGTTTTTT
CDR3: CASSSLRATNEKLFF

V: TRBV19
D: TRBD1
J: TRBJ1-5
size: NA
DNA: TGTGCCGTCCAAGGGACAGGGACAGGGTGGATGCAGCCCCAGCATTTT
CDR3: CAVQGTGTGWMQPQHF

V: TRBV7-8
D: NA
J: TRBJ1-5
size: few
DNA: TGTGCCAGCTGGACACCCGACAATCAGCCCCAGCATTTT
CDR3: CASWTPDNQPQHF

V: TRBV7-3
D: NA
J: TRBJ1-1
size: few
DNA: TGTGCCCGAACCGAGATGGGGGGGTTTGAAGCTTTCTTT
CDR3: CARTEMGGFEAFF

V: TRBV3-1/TRBV3-2
D: NA
J: TRBJ1-2
size: NA
DNA: TGTGCCAGCAGCCCAGACAGGTACGGAGGCTACACCTTC
CDR3: CASSPDRYGGYTF

V: TRBV6-5
D: NA
J: TRBJ1-1
size: NA
DNA: TGTGCCGCTACCGGGGGTACTGAAGCTTTCTTT
CDR3: CAATGGTEAFF

V: TRBV6-6
D: TRBD1
J: TRBJ1-1
size: NA
DNA: TGTGCCAGCAACAGGGGGGAGGACACTGAAGCTTTCTTT
CDR3: CASNRGEDTEAFF

V: TRBV7-3
D: TRBD2
J: TRBJ2-3
size: NA
DNA: TGTGCCAGCAGCTCCGGACTAGCGGGGAGCACAGATACGCAGTATTTT
CDR3: CASSSGLAGSTDTQYF

V: TRBV27
D: TRBD2
J: TRBJ2-7
size: NA
DNA: TGTGCCAGCAGTCCCCGGACTAGCGGGGCCTACGAGCAGTACTTC
CDR3: CASSPRTSGAYEQYF